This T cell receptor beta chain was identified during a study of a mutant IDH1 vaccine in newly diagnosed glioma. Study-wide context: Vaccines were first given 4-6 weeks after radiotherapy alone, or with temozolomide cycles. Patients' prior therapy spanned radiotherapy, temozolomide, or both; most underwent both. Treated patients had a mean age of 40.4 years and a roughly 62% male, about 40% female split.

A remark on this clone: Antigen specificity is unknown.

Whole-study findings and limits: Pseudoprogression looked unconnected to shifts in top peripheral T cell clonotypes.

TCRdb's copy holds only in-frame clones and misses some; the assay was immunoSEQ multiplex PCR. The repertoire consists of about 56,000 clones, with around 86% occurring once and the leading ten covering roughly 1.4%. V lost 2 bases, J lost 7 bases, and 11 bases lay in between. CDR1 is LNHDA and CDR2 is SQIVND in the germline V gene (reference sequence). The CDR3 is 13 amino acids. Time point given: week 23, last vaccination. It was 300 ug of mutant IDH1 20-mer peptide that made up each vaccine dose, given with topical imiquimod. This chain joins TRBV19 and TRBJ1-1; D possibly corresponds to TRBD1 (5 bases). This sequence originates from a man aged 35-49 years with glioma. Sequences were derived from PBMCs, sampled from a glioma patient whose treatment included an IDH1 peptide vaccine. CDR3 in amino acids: CASSIFGGSEAFF. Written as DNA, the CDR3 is TGTGCCAGTAGTATATTCGGGGGGAGTGAAGCTTTCTTT.